What follows describes a single T cell receptor beta chain. Its antigen remains unidentified. TCRdb processed the RT-PCR reads anew with MiXCR; each CDR3 protein has one entry. This table holds about 780,000 distinct CDR3 sequences, approximately 17% found once. These data are taken from a study of response to subunit inactivated influenza vaccine. Study-wide results and caveats: Authors suggested that a seasonal influenza vaccination recruits few new T cells each time.

J was trimmed by 7 bases and V by 0 bases; bases with no gene match: 2. Germline CDR1 is SGDLS and CDR2 is YYNGEE. The CDR3 extends over 16 amino acids. The starting material was PBMCs from blood, obtained around 5 days after vaccination. The receptor's source is a man over 45 who received an inactivated influenza vaccine. The chain has TRBV9 and TRBJ1-6, with TRBD1 matching over 12 bases. This chain's CDR3 is CASSVGDRGRNSPLHF. The CDR3 DNA sequence: TGTGCCAGCAGCGTAGGGGACAGGGGGCGAAATTCACCCCTCCACTTT.